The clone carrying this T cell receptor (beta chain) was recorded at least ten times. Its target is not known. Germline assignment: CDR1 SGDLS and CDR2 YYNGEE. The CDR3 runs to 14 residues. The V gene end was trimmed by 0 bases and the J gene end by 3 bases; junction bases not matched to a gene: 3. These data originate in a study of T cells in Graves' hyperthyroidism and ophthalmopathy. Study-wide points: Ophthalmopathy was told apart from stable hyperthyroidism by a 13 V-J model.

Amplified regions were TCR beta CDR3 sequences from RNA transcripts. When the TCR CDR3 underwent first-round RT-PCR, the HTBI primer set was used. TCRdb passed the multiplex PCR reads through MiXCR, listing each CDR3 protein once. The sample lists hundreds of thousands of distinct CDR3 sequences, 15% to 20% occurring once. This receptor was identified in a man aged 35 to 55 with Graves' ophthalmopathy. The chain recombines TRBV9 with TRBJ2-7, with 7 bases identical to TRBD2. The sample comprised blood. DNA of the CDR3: TGTGCCAGCAGCGTAGCGGGGGAGGGCTACGAGCAGTACTTC. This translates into CASSVAGEGYEQYF.